The rows below give T cell receptor beta chains drawn from one sample of a study of T cell changes during pregnancy in multiple sclerosis. Assay used: immunoSEQ multiplex PCR; TCRdb lists only in-frame clones, some missing. This table holds about 68,000 clones, about 90% found once. Specimen: peripheral blood, collected in the second trimester of pregnancy. The origin of the receptors is a female donor in good health, enrolled as a control in a pregnancy study. CDR3s include the opening cysteine and the closing phenylalanine or tryptophan. A D gene is named only where the DNA matches it firmly. Clone size is given for some rows only: seen once, a few or many times, or a class if the clone is expanded.

v_gene	abundance	d_gene	j_gene	CDR3nt	CDR3aa
TRBV7-9	.	TRBD2	TRBJ2-7	TGTGCCAGCAGCTTAGCGAGCGGCGCGGGAGAGCGCGAGCAGTACTTC	CASSLASGAGEREQYF
TRBV7-9	.	TRBD2	TRBJ2-1	TGTGCCAGCATCCTTTTAGCGGGCTACAACAATGAGCAGTTCTTC	CASILLAGYNNEQFF
TRBV27	.	.	TRBJ2-3	TGTGCCAGCAGTTTATTGGAGATCACAGATACGCAGTATTTT	CASSLLEITDTQYF
TRBV15	.	TRBD1	TRBJ1-2	TGTGCCACCAGCAGAGATCGGGGACAGGGGACTGGCTACACCTTC	CATSRDRGQGTGYTF
TRBV7-6	.	TRBD2	TRBJ2-3	TGTGCCAGCAGCTCGCGAGTAGCGGGAGCCCCCACAGATACGCAGTATTTT	CASSSRVAGAPTDTQYF
TRBV28	.	.	TRBJ1-1	TGTGCCAGCAGTTTCCGGACACTTACTGAAGCTTTCTTT	CASSFRTLTEAFF
TRBV19	.	.	TRBJ2-7	TGTGCCAGTAGTATATCACAGGGTCCCTACGAGCAGTACTTC	CASSISQGPYEQYF
TRBV19	.	TRBD1	TRBJ2-6	TGTGCCAGTACCCCGACAGGGGAAAGTGGGGCCAACGTCCTGACTTTC	CASTPTGESGANVLTF
TRBV5-6	once	.	TRBJ1-1	TGTGCCAGCACCCTCGGGAGGCGGCAGAACACTGAAGCTTTCTTT	CASTLGRRQNTEAFF
TRBV5-1	.	.	TRBJ2-3	TGCGCCAGCTCTGTTAGTGCCGGGGGAGATACGCAGTATTTT	CASSVSAGGDTQYF
TRBV19	few	TRBD2	TRBJ2-3	TGTGCCAGTAGTCGTGGTCCCCGGGGGGTGACGCAGTATTTT	CASSRGPRGVTQYF
TRBV28	.	.	TRBJ1-2	TGTGCCAGCAGACCCCCAGATAACTATGGCTACACCTTC	CASRPPDNYGYTF
TRBV29-1	.	TRBD2	TRBJ2-7	TGCAGCGCGGGACTAGCGGGCTACGAGCAGTACTTC	CSAGLAGYEQYF
TRBV28	.	TRBD1	TRBJ2-3	TGTGCCAGCAGTTTCCCCGGGACAGACACAGATACGCAGTATTTT	CASSFPGTDTDTQYF
TRBV29-1	.	.	TRBJ1-1	TGCAGCGGGTTGGGGGGACGAGGCACTGAAGCTTTCTTT	CSGLGGRGTEAFF